This T cell receptor beta chain stems from a study of T cell repertoires in cytomegalovirus infection (dated by TCRdb to about 2019). With respect to the entire study: Donor HLA type was relevant to the analysis, because carriage of CMV infection together with the matching HLA type was indicated by public TCR beta signatures.

The CDR3 runs 15 residues from the cysteine to the phenylalanine. CDR3 DNA is the only sequence kept; it has 45 bases, read in frame from the first base. The junction shows trimming of 0 bases on V and 6 bases on J, plus 15 bases between the germline ends. CDR1 and CDR2, looked up from the germline V gene, are MNHEY and SVGAGI. Sequencing used an Illumina HiSeq 1500. TCRdb trimmed public reads at Q25 via fastp, called clones via MiXCR and kept in-frame beta chains. Here each entry gathers all rows of one CDR3 protein and keeps the most common genes and DNA. The sample profile shows 200,000 to 300,000 distinct CDR3 sequences; around 12% of them were found once. The top ten hold roughly 1.7% of the sample. Points the paper makes about the study in general: In the ex vivo response, HLA-C-restricted CMV-specific TCR beta clonotypes were dominant, and in two of eight donors the single most frequent clonotype came from this HLA-C-restricted group. In both this cohort and an independent cohort of some 380 donors, the cumulative frequency of public TCR beta family members distinguished carriers of CMV infection plus the relevant HLA type.

In this sample, this clonotype turned up a few times. What this receptor recognizes is not known. No much larger clonotype is one base removed from it; base qualities were not supplied. The clonotype originates from a human donor in good health (CMV status not recorded). Some clones in this sample may be carry-over from other donors' samples. The receptor chain draws on TRBV6-5 and TRBJ2-7, with an unclear D gene assignment. Sequencing used PBMCs. The CDR3 protein: CASSYSEPKGLEQYF. The DNA reads TGTGCCAGCAGTTACTCGGAGCCGAAGGGTCTCGAGCAGTACTTC.